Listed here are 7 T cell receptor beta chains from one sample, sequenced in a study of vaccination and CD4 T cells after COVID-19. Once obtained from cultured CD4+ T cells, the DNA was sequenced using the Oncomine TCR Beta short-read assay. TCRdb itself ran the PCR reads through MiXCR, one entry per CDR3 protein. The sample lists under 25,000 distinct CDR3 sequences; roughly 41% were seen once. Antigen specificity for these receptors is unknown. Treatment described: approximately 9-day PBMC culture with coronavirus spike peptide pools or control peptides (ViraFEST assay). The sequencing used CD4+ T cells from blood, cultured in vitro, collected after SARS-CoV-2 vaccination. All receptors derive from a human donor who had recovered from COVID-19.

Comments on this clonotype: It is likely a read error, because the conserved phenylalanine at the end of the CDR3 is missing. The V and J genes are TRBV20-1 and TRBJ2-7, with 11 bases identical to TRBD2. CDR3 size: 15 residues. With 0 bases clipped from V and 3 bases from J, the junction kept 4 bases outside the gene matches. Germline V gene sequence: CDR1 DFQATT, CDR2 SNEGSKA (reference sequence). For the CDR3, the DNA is TGCAGTGCTAGAGACTTAGCGGGAGGGGTCTACGAGCAGTACCTC. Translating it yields CSARDLAGGVYEQYL.

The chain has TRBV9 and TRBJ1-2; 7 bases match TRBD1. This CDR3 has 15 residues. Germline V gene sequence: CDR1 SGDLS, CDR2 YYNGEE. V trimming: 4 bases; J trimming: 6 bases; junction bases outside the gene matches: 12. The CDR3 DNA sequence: TGTGCCAGCAGCACCCACTACAGGGGTGAGGATGGCTACACCTTC. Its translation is CASSTHYRGEDGYTF.

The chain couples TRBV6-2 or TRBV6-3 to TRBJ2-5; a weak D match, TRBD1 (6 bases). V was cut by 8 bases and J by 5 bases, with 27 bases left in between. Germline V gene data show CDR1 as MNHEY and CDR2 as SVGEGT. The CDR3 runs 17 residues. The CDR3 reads CASARRLVGATLETQYF. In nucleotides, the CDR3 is TGTGCCAGCGCGAGGCGTCTGGTGGGGGCGACTCTCGAGACCCAGTACTTC.

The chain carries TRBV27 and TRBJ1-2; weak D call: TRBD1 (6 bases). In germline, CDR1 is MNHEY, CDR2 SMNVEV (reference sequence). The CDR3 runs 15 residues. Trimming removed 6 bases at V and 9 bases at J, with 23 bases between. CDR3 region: CASRPQGWGASSYTF. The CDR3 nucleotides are TGTGCCAGCAGGCCACAGGGATGGGGCGCTAGCAGCTACACCTTC.

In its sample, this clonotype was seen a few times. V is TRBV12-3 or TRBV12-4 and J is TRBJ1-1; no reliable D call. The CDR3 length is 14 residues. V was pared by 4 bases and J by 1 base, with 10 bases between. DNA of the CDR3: TGTGCCAGCAGTTCCTCCCAAAGGAACACTGAAGCTTTCTTT. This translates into CASSSSQRNTEAFF.

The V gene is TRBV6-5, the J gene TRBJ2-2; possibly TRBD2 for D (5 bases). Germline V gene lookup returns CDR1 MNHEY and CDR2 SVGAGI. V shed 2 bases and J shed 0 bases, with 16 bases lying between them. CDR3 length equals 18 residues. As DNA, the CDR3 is TGTGCCAGCAGTTACAGACCGCCGACGGGAACGAACACCGGGGAGCTGTTTTTT. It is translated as CASSYRPPTGTNTGELFF.

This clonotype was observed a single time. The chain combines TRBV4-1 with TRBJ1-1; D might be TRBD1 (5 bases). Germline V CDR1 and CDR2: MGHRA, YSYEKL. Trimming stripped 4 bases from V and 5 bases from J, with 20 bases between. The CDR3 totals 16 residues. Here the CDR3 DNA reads TGCGCCAGCAGCCTTACCTCGGGGCGGGGAGCGACTGAAGCTTTCTTT. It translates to CASSLTSGRGATEAFF.